The 6 T cell receptor beta chains below were found in one sample sequenced in a study of T cell repertoires in cytomegalovirus infection. In TCRdb, the reads were re-called with MiXCR into one record per CDR3 protein. The table has 110,000 or so distinct CDR3 sequences, 30% to 35% seen once. No cognate antigen is known for these TCRs. The material sequenced was CD8+ T cells from cultured PBMCs, taken from culture after CMV antigen stimulation. These receptors came from a human donor in good health (CMV status not recorded). Some clones in this sample may be carry-over from other donors' samples.

V gene TRBV11-2 combines with J gene TRBJ2-1, with 9 bases identical to TRBD2. Germline CDR1 reads SGHAT; CDR2 reads FQNNGV. The CDR3 runs 17 residues. The J segment lost 2 bases and the V segment lost 5 bases, leaving 10 bases of the junction unmatched. In DNA, the CDR3 is TGTGCCAGCAGCCACGAACTTAGCGGGGGAGCCTACAATGAGCAGTTCTTC. Translated: CASSHELSGGAYNEQFF.

On this clonotype itself: One end of the junction fails to match germline, which may point to a read error. V is TRBV29-1 and J is TRBJ2-1; D is possibly TRBD1 (7 bases). This CDR3 has 16 residues. Per germline, CDR1 SQVTM and CDR2 ANQGSEA. CDR3 sequence (DNA): TGCAGCGTTGATATGCTCGACAGGGAGGTAGGACATGAGCTGTTCTTC. This translates into CSVDMLDREVGHELFF.

A few counts support this clonotype. The rearrangement joins TRBV14 to TRBJ1-1; D ambiguous. Per germline, CDR1 SGHDN and CDR2 FVKESK. This CDR3 region has 14 residues. V lost 0 bases and J lost 4, with 9 bases in between. In nucleotides, the CDR3 is TGTGCCAGCAGCCAAGAATTTCTCGGCACTGAAGCTTTCTTT. Translation gives CASSQEFLGTEAFF. Drawing the rest from reference TRBV14 and TRBJ1-1, the complete variable domain is EAGVTQFPSHSVIEKGQTVTLRCDPISGHDNLYWYRRVMGKEIKFLLHFVKESKQDESGMPNNRFLAERTGGTYSTLKVQPAELEDSGVYFCASSQEFLGTEAFFGQGTRLTVV.

This clonotype was seen a handful of times. The rearrangement joins TRBV7-9 to TRBJ2-3, with 9 bases fitting TRBD1. The CDR3 has 15 amino acids. Trimming at V came to 4 bases and at J to 1 base, leaving 3 bases not matched to a gene. Germline lookup yields CDR1 SEHNR and CDR2 FQNEAQ (reference sequence). The CDR3 spells CASSSRDRGTDTQYF. For the CDR3, the DNA is TGTGCCAGCAGCTCCCGGGACAGGGGCACAGATACGCAGTATTTT.

This rearrangement joins TRBV5-6 to TRBJ2-2; no firm D call. The CDR3 consists of 12 residues. CDR1 and CDR2 from the germline V gene are SGHDT and YYEEEE. V lost 0 bases to trimming and J lost 7 bases, with 4 bases between them. The CDR3 DNA sequence: TGTGCCAGCAGCTTGGGGAGCGGGGAGCTGTTTTTT. Protein sequence: CASSLGSGELFF.

The chain combines TRBV4-1 with TRBJ2-3, with D possibly being TRBD2 (6 bases). V lost 0 bases and J lost 1, with 17 bases in between. CDR1 MGHRA and CDR2 YSYEKL come from the germline V gene. CDR3 length equals 18 residues. CDR3 region: CASSQDKILADRTDTQYF. The CDR3, as DNA: TGCGCCAGCAGCCAAGATAAGATACTAGCAGATCGCACAGATACGCAGTATTTT.